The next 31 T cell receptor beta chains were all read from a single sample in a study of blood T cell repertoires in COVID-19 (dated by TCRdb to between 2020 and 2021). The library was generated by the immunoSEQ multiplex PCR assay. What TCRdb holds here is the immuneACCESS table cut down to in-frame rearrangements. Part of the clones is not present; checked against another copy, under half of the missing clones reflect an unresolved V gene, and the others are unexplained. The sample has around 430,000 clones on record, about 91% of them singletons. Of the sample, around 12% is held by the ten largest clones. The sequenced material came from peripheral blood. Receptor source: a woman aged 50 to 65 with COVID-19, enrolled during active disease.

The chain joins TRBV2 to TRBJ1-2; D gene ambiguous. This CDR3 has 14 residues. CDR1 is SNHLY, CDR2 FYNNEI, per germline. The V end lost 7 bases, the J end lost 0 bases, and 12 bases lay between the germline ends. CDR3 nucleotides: TGTGCCAGCACCTCGGGTCTAGCTAACTATGGCTACACCTTC. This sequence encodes CASTSGLANYGYTF. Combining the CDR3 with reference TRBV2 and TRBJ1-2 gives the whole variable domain EPEVTQTPSHQVTQMGQEVILRCVPISNHLYFYWYRQILGQKVEFLVSFYNNEISEKSEIFDDQFSVERPDGSNFTLKIRSTKLEDSAMYFCASTSGLANYGYTFGSGTRLTVV.

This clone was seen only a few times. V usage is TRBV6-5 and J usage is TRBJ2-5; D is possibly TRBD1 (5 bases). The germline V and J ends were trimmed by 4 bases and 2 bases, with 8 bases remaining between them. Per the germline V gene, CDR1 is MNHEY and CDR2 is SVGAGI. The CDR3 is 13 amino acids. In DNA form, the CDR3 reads TGTGCCAGCAGTTTGACAGATCAAGAGACCCAGTACTTC. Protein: CASSLTDQETQYF.

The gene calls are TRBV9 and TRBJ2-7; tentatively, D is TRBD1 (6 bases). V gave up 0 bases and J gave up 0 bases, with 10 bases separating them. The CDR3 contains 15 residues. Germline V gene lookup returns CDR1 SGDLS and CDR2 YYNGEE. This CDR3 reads CASSVEQGPSYEQYF. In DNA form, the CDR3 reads TGTGCCAGCAGCGTAGAACAGGGACCCTCCTACGAGCAGTACTTC.

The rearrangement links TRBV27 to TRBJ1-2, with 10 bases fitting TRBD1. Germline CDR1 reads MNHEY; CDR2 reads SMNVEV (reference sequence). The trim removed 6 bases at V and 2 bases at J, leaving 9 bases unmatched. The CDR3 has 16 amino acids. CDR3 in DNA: TGTGCCAGCAGCCGCGGACAGGGGGGGCGCAACTATGGCTACACCTTC. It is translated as CASSRGQGGRNYGYTF.

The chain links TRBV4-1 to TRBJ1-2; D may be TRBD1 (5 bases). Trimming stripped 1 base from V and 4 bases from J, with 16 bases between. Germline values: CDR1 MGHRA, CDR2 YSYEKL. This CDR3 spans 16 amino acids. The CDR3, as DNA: TGCGCCAGCAGCCAAGTTTTTGGGGGGTTAGGCTATGGCTACACCTTC. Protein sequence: CASSQVFGGLGYGYTF.

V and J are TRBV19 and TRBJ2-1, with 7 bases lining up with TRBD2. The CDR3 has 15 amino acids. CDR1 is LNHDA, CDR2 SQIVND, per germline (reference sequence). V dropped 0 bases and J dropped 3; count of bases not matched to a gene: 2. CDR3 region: CASSIEASGYNEQFF. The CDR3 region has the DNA TGTGCCAGTAGTATAGAGGCTAGCGGCTACAATGAGCAGTTCTTC. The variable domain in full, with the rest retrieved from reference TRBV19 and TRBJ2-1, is DGGITQSPKYLFRKEGQNVTLSCEQNLNHDAMYWYRQDPGQGLRLIYYSQIVNDFQKGDIAEGYSVSREKKESFPLTVTSAQKNPTAFYLCASSIEASGYNEQFFGPGTRLTVL.

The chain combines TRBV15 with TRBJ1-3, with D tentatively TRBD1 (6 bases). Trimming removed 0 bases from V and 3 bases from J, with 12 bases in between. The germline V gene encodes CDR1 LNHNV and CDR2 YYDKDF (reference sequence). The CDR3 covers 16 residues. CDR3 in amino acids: CATSRDSGVGGNTIYF. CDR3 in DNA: TGTGCCACCAGCAGAGATTCAGGGGTGGGTGGAAACACCATATATTTT.

The CDR3 DNA follows: TGTGCCTGGAGTACAGGGTTGAGGACCTACGAGCAGTACTTC. This translates into CAWSTGLRTYEQYF. V usage is TRBV30 and J usage is TRBJ2-7, with a possible D match to TRBD1 (6 bases). The germline V and J ends were trimmed by 2 bases and 2 bases, with 13 bases remaining between them. Germline values: CDR1 GTSNPN, CDR2 SVGIG (reference sequence). The CDR3 length is 14 residues.

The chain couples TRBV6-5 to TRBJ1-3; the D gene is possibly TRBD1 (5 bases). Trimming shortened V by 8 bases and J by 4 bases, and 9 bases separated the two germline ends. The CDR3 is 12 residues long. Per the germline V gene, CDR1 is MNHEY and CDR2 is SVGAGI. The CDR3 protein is CASRGDGNTIYF. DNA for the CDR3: TGTGCCAGCCGGGGGGACGGAAACACCATATATTTT.

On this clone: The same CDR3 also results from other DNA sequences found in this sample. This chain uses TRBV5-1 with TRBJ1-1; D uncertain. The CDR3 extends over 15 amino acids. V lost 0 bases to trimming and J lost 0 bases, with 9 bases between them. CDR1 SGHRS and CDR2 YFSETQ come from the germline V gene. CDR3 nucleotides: TGCGCCAGCAGCTTGGACAGTCCTATGAACACTGAAGCTTTCTTT. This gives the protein CASSLDSPMNTEAFF.

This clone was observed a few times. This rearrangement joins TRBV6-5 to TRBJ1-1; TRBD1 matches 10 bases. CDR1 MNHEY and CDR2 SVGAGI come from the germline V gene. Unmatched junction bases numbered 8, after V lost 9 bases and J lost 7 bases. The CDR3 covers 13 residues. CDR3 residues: CASWAGTGDEAFF. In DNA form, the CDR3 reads TGTGCCAGTTGGGCCGGGACAGGGGATGAAGCTTTCTTT.

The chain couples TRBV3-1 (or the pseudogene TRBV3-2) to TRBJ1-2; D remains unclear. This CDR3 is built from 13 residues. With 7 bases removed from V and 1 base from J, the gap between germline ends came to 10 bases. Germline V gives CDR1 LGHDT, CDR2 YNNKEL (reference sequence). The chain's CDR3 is CASTPSGNYGYTF. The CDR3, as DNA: TGTGCCAGCACCCCTTCCGGTAACTATGGCTACACCTTC.

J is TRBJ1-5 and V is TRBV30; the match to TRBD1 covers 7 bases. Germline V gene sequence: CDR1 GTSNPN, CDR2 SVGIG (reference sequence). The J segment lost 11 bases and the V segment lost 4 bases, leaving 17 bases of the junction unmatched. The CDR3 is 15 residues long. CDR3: CAWKEDRYDLWAQHF. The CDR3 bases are TGTGCCTGGAAGGAGGACAGGTACGATTTATGGGCCCAGCATTTT.

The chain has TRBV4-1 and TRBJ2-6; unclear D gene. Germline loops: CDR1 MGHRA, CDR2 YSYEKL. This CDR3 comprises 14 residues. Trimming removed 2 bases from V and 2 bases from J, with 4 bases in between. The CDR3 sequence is CASSQPAGANVLTF. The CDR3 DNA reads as TGCGCCAGCAGCCAACCGGCTGGGGCCAACGTCCTGACTTTC.

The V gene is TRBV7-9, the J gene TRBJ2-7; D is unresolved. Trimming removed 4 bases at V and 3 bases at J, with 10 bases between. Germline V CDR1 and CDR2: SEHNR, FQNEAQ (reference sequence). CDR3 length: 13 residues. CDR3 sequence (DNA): TGTGCCAGCAGCTCAAGACAAAACTACGAGCAGTACTTC. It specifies CASSSRQNYEQYF.

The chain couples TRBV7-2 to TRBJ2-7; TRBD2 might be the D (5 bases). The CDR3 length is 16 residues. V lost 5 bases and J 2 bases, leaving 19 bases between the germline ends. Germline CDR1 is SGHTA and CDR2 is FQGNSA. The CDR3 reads CASSPPAGLSTYEQYF. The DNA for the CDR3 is TGTGCCAGCAGCCCCCCGGCCGGACTCAGTACCTACGAGCAGTACTTC.

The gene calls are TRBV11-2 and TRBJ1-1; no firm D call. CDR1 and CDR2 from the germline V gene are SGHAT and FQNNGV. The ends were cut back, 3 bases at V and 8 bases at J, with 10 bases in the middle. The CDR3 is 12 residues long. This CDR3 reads CASSFDGGEAFF. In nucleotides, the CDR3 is TGTGCCAGCAGCTTCGACGGAGGGGAAGCTTTCTTT.

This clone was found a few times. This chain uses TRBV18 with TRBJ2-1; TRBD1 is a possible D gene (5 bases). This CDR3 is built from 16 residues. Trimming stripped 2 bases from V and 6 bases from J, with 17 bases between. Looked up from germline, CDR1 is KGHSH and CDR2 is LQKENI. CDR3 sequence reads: CASSPGHSQTTNEQFF. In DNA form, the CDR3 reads TGTGCCAGCTCACCAGGACACTCCCAAACCACCAATGAGCAGTTCTTC. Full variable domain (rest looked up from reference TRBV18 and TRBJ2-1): NAGVMQNPRHLVRRRGQEARLRCSPMKGHSHVYWYRQLPEEGLKFMVYLQKENIIDESGMPKERFSAEFPKEGPSILRIQQVVRGDSAAYFCASSPGHSQTTNEQFFGPGTRLTVL.

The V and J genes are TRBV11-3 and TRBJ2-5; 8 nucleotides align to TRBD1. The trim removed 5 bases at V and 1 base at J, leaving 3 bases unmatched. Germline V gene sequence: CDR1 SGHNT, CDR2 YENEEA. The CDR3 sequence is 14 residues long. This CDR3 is CASSPGTGQETQYF. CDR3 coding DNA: TGTGCCAGCAGCCCCGGGACAGGCCAAGAGACCCAGTACTTC.

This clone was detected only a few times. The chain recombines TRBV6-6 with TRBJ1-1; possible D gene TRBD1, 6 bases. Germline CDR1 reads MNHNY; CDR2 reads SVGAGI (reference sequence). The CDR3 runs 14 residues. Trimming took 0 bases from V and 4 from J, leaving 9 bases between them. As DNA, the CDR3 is TGTGCCAGCAGTTACTCGGGAGGGGGCACTGAAGCTTTCTTT. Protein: CASSYSGGGTEAFF.

CDR3 sequence: CASSIDQGFPDTQYF. The CDR3 DNA sequence: TGTGCCAGTAGTATAGATCAGGGTTTCCCAGATACGCAGTATTTT. The gene calls are TRBV19 and TRBJ2-3; weak D call: TRBD1 (5 bases). With 0 bases removed from V and 4 bases from J, the gap between germline ends came to 11 bases. Germline CDR1 reads LNHDA; CDR2 reads SQIVND (reference sequence). The CDR3 covers 15 residues. The full variable domain, in which reference TRBV19 and TRBJ2-3 provide the parts outside the CDR3, is DGGITQSPKYLFRKEGQNVTLSCEQNLNHDAMYWYRQDPGQGLRLIYYSQIVNDFQKGDIAEGYSVSREKKESFPLTVTSAQKNPTAFYLCASSIDQGFPDTQYFGPGTRLTVL.

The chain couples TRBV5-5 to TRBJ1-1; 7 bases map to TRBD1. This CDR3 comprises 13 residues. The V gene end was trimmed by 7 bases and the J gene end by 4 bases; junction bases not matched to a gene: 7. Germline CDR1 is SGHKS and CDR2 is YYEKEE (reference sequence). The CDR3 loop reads CASAEGALTEAFF. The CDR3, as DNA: TGTGCCAGCGCAGAGGGGGCGCTCACTGAAGCTTTCTTT.

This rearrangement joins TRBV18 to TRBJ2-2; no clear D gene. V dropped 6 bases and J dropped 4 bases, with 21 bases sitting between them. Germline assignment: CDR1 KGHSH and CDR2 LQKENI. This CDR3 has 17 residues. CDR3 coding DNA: TGTGCCAGCTCCCTACTAAGTCGAAATCCCATCACCGGGGAGCTGTTTTTT. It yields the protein CASSLLSRNPITGELFF.

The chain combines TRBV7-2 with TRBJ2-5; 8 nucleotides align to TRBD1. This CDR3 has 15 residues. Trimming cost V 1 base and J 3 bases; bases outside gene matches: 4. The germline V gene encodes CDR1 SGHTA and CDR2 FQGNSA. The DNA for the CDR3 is TGTGCCAGCAGCTTAGACCCAGGGGGCGAAGAGACCCAGTACTTC. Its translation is CASSLDPGGEETQYF.

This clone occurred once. CDR3 residues: CASRSTGDYGYTF. The CDR3 region has the DNA TGTGCCAGCAGATCCACAGGGGACTATGGCTACACCTTC. The chain has TRBV12-3 or TRBV12-4 and TRBJ1-2, with 7 positions matching TRBD1. The CDR3 is 13 residues long. Germline trimming cut 6 bases from V and 3 bases from J; bases unmatched to any gene: 4.

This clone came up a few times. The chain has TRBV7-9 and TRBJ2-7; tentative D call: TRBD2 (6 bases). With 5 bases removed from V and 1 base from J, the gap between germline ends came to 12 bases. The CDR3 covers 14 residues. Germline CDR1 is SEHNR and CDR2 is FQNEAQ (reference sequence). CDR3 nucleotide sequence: TGTGCCAGCAGCCCCGGGACTTATTCCTACGAGCAGTACTTC. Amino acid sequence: CASSPGTYSYEQYF.

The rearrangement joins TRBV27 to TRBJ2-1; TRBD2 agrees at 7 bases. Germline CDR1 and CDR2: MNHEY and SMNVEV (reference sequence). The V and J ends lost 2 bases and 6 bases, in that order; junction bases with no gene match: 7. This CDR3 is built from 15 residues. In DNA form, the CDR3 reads TGTGCCAGCAGTTTAATACCGCCTAGCGGCAATGAGCAGTTCTTC. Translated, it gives CASSLIPPSGNEQFF.

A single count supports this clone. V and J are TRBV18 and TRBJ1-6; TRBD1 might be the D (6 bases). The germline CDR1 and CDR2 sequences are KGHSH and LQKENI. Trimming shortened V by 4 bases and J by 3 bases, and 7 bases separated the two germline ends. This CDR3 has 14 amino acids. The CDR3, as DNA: TGTGCCAGCTCACAGGACAGCTATAATTCACCCCTCCACTTT. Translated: CASSQDSYNSPLHF.

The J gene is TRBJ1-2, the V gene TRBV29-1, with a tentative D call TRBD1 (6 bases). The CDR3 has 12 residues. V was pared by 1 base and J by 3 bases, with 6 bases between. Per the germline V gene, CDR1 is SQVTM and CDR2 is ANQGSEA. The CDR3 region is CSVEGQDYGYTF. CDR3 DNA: TGCAGCGTTGAAGGACAGGACTATGGCTACACCTTC.

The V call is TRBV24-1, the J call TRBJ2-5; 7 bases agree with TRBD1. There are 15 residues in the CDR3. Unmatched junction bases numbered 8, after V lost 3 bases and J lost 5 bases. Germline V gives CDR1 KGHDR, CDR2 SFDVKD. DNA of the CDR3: TGTGCCACCAGTGATCCCCGACAGGGAAGGGAGACCCAGTACTTC. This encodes CATSDPRQGRETQYF.

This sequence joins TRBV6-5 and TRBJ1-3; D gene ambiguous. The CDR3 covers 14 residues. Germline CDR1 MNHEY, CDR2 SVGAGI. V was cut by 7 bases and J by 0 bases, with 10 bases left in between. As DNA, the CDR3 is TGTGCCAGCACCGCGTCCTACTCTGGAAACACCATATATTTT. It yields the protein CASTASYSGNTIYF.